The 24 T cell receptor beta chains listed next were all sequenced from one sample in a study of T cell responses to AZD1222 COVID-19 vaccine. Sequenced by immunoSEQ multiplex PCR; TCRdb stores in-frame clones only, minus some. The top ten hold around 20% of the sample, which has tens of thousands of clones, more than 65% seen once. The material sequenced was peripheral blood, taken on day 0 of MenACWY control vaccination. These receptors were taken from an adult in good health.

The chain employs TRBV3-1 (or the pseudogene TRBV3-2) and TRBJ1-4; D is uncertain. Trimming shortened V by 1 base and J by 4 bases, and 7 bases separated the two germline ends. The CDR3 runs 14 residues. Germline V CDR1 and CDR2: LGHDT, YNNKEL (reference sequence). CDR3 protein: CASSQGHGNEKLFF. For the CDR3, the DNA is TGTGCCAGCAGCCAAGGACACGGTAATGAAAAACTGTTTTTT.

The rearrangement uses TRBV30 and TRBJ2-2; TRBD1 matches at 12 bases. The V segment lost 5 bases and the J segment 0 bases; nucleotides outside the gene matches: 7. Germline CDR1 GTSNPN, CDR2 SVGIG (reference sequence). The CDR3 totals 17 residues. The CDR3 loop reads CAWGGQGALPNTGELFF. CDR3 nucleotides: TGTGCCTGGGGGGGACAGGGGGCTCTTCCGAACACCGGGGAGCTGTTTTTT.

The chain's CDR3 is CASSESTGLSNEQYF. The DNA of the CDR3 is TGCGCCAGCAGTGAGTCTACGGGTTTAAGTAACGAGCAGTACTTC. The chain uses TRBV10-2 and TRBJ2-7; D gene unclear. Trimming took off 0 bases at V and 5 bases at J, with 14 bases between the two ends. The CDR3 is 15 residues long. Germline V gene lookup returns CDR1 WSHSY and CDR2 SAAADI.

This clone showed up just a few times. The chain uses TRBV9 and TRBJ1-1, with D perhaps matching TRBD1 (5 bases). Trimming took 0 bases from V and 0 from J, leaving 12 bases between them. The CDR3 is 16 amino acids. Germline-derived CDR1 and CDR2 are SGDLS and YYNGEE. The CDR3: CASSVGQSIMNTEAFF. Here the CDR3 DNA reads TGTGCCAGCAGCGTAGGACAGAGTATTATGAACACTGAAGCTTTCTTT.

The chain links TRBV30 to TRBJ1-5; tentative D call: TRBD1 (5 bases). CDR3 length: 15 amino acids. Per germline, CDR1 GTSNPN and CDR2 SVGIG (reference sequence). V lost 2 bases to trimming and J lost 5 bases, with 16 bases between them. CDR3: CAWSPIQGIDQPQHF. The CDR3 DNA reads TGTGCCTGGAGTCCCATCCAGGGTATCGATCAGCCCCAGCATTTT.

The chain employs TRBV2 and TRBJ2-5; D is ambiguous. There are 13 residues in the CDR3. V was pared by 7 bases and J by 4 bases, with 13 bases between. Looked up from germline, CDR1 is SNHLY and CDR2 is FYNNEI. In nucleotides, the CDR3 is TGTGCCAGCATTCGGGTCAGAGGAGAGACCCAGTACTTC. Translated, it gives CASIRVRGETQYF.

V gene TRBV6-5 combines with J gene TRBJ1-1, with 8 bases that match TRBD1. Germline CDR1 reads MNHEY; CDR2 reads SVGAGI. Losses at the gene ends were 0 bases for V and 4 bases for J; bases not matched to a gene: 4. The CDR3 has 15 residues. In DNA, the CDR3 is TGTGCCAGCAGTTACTCGACAGGGGCGGGCACTGAAGCTTTCTTT. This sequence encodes CASSYSTGAGTEAFF.

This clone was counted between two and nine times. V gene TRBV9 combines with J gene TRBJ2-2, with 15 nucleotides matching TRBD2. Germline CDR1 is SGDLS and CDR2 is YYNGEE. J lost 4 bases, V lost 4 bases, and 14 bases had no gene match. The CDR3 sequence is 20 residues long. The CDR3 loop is CASSLGLAGGATPGTGELFF. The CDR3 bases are TGTGCCAGCAGCTTGGGACTAGCGGGAGGTGCCACCCCTGGCACCGGGGAGCTGTTTTTT.

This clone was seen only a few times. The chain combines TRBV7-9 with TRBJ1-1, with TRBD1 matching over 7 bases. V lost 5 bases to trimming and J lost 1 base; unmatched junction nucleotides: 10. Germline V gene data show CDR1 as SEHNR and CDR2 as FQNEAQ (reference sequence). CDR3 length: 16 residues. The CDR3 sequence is CASSVSYRGPNTEAFF. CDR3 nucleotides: TGTGCCAGCAGCGTATCCTACAGGGGACCGAACACTGAAGCTTTCTTT.

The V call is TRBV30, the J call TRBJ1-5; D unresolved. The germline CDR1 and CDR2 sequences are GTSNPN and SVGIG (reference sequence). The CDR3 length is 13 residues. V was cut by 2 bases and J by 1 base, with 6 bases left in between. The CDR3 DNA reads TGTGCCTGGAGTATAGGGAGCAATCAGCCCCAGCATTTT. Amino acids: CAWSIGSNQPQHF.

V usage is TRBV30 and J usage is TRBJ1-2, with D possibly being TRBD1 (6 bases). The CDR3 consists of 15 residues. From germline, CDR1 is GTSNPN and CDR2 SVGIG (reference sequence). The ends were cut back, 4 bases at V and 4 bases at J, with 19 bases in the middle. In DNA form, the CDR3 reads TGTGCCTGGACCCCTAGGGGGATTCGCGGCTATGGCTACACCTTC. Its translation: CAWTPRGIRGYGYTF.

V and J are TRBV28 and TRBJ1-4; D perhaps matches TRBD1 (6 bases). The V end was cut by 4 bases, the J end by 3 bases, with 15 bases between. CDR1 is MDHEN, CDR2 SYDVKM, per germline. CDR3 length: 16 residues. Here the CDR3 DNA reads TGTGCCAGCAGTTCCTTTAGACAGGCCCCTAATGAAAAACTGTTTTTT. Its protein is CASSSFRQAPNEKLFF.

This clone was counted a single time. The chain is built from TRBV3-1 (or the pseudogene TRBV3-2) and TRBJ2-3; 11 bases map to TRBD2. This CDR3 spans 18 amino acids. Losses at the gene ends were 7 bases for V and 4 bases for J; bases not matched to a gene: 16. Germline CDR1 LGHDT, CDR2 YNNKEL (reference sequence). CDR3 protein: CASTGSLLAGGGADTQYF. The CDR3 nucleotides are TGTGCCAGCACCGGGTCGTTGCTAGCGGGGGGCGGGGCAGATACGCAGTATTTT.

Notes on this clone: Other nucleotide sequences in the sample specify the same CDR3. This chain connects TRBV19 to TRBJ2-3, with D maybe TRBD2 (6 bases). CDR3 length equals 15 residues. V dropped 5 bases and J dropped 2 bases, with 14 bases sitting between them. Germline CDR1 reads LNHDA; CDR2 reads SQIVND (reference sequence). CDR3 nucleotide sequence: TGTGCCAGTAGTCTCCTAGCGTCACTCACAGATACGCAGTATTTT. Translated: CASSLLASLTDTQYF.

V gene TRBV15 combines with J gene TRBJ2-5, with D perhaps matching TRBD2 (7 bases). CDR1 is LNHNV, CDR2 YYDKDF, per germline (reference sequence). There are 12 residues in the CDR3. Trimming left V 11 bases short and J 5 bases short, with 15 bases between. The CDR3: CAVGGGPETQYF. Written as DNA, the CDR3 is TGTGCCGTGGGCGGGGGCCCCGAGACCCAGTACTTC.

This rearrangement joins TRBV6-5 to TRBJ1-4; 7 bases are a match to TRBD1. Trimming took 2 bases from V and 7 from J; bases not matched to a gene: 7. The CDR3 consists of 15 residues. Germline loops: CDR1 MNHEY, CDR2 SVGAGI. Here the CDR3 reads CASSYGHRGAEKLFF. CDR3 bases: TGTGCCAGCAGTTACGGGCACAGGGGTGCTGAAAAACTGTTTTTT.

The CDR3 loop is CASNSLNSGRAGGAFF. CDR3 sequence (DNA): TGTGCCAGCAACTCTTTAAATAGCGGGAGGGCTGGTGGTGCGTTCTTC. This chain connects TRBV28 to TRBJ2-1, with 11 nucleotides matching TRBD2. Germline V gene sequence: CDR1 MDHEN, CDR2 SYDVKM. V lost 7 bases and J lost 15; bases outside the gene matches: 20. The CDR3 loop spans 16 amino acids.

The CDR3 here is CASSLAKRDENIQYF. The CDR3 nucleotides are TGTGCCAGCAGCTTAGCGAAACGGGACGAAAACATTCAGTACTTC. The chain uses TRBV7-9 and TRBJ2-4; D may match TRBD1 or TRBD2 (5 bases each). Looked up from germline, CDR1 is SEHNR and CDR2 is FQNEAQ (reference sequence). The CDR3 loop spans 15 amino acids. V shed 0 bases and J shed 5 bases, with 11 bases lying between them.

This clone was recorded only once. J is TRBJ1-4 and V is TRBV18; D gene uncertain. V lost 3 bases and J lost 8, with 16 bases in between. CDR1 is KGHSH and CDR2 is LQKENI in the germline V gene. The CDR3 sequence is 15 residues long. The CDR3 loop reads CASSPGEGLYEKLFF. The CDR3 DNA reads TGTGCCAGCTCACCGGGTGAAGGTTTGTACGAAAAACTGTTTTTT. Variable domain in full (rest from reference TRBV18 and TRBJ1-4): NAGVMQNPRHLVRRRGQEARLRCSPMKGHSHVYWYRQLPEEGLKFMVYLQKENIIDESGMPKERFSAEFPKEGPSILRIQQVVRGDSAAYFCASSPGEGLYEKLFFGSGTQLSVL.

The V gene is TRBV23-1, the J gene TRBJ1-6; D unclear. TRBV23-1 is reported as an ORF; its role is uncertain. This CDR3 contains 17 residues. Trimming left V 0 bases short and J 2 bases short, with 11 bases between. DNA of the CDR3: TGCGCCAGCAGTCAATCGCGCTCCGGGGCCTATAATTCACCCCTCCACTTT. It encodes CASSQSRSGAYNSPLHF.

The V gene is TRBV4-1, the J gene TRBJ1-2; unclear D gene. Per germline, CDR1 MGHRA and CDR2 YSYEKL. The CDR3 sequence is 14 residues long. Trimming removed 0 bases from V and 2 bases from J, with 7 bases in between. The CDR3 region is CASSQDEGNYGYTF. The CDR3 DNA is TGCGCCAGCAGCCAAGATGAGGGAAACTATGGCTACACCTTC.

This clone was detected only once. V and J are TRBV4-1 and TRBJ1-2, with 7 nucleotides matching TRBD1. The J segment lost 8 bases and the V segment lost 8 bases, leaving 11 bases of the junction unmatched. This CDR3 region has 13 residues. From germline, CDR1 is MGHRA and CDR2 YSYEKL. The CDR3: CASHRGTSQGYTF. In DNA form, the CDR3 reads TGCGCCAGCCACAGGGGAACCAGTCAAGGCTACACCTTC.

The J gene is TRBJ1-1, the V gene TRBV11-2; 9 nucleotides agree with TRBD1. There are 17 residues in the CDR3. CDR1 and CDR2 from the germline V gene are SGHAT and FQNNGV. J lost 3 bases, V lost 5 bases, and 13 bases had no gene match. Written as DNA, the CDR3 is TGTGCCAGCAGCCTGGCCGGGACAGGGACCCCTGACACTGAAGCTTTCTTT. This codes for CASSLAGTGTPDTEAFF. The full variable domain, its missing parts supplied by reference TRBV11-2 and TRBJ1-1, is EAGVAQSPRYKIIEKRQSVAFWCNPISGHATLYWYQQILGQGPKLLIQFQNNGVVDDSQLPKDRFSAERLKGVDSTLKIQPAKLEDSAVYLCASSLAGTGTPDTEAFFGQGTRLTVV.

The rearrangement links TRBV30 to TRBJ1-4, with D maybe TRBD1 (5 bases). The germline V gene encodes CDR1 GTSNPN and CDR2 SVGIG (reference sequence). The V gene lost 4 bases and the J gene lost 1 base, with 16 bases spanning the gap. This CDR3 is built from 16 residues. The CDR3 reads CAWTLGRGITNEKLFF. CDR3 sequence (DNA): TGTGCCTGGACTCTTGGGAGGGGAATAACTAATGAAAAACTGTTTTTT.